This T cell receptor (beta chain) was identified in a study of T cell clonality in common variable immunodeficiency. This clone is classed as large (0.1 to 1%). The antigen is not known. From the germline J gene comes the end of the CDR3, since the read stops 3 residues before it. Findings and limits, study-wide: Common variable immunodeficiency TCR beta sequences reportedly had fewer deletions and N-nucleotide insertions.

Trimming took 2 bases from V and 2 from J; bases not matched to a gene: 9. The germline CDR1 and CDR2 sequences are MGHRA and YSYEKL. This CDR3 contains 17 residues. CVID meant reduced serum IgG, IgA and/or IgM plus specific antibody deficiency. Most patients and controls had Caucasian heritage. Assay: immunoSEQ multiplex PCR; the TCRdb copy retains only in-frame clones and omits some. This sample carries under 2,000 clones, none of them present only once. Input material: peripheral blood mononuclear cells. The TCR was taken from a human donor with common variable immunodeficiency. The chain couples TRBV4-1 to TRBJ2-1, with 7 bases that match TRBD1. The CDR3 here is CASSQPPRDSAYNEQFF. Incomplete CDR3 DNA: TGCGCCAGCAGCCAACCCCCCCGGGACAGCGCCTACAATGAG.